This TCR beta chain was sequenced in a study of breast tumors, draining lymph nodes, adjacent tissues. General study results and limits: Data fit most tumor T cells coming from lymph node, expanding in tumor. Tumor T cell lymph node origin was a supported hypothesis, not proven.

This clonotype was seen many times. Its antigen remains unknown. The V segment lost 0 bases and the J segment 3 bases; nucleotides outside the gene matches: 4. Germline CDR1 ENHRY, CDR2 SYGVKD. The CDR3 has 18 residues. MiXCR, applied by TCRdb to the multiplex PCR reads, yields one record per CDR3 protein. The repertoire consists of around 130,000 distinct CDR3 sequences, with 21% occurring once and the leading ten covering about 2.2%. Axillary draining lymph nodes of breast cancer patients supplied the node samples. Source material: axillary lymph node tissue. The receptor was derived from a female donor with breast cancer. Some clones in this sample may be carry-over from other donors' samples. The chain uses TRBV10-3 and TRBJ2-3, with 15 bases identical to TRBD2. The CDR3 nucleotides read TGTGCCATCAGTGAGTCGGGACTAGCGGGAGGTGGAACAGATACGCAGTATTTT. It specifies CAISESGLAGGGTDTQYF.